The rows below give T cell receptor beta chains drawn from one sample of a study of shared clonotypes between healthy human individuals. Sequencing used immunoSEQ multiplex PCR; TCRdb keeps in-frame clones, though not all of them. The table shows millions of clones, with about 95% occurring only once. Sample: naive CD8+ T cells sorted from blood. The receptors stem from a young man in good health. Each CDR3 is given with its conserved first and last residue. The D gene is left open where the match is weak.

V gene	J gene	D gene	CDR3 protein
TRBV6-5	TRBJ1-6	TRBD1	CASSPGQINSPLHF
TRBV5-4	TRBJ2-5	.	CASSLRLEGFETQYF
TRBV6-1	TRBJ2-2	.	CASRAHDPSPGELFF
TRBV19	TRBJ2-1	.	CASSMDLSYNEQFF
TRBV19	TRBJ2-7	TRBD1	CASSPRDRAYEQYF
TRBV5-4	TRBJ2-3	.	CASSLEASDTDTQYF
TRBV6-6	TRBJ2-2	.	CASSYSSGVSGELFF
TRBV5-6	TRBJ2-2	.	CASSISGELFF
TRBV25-1	TRBJ2-2	TRBD2	CASSELSSGSYTGELFF
TRBV7-9	TRBJ2-5	TRBD2	CASKAGGETQYF
TRBV6-5	TRBJ2-3	.	CASRPLAGSADTQYF